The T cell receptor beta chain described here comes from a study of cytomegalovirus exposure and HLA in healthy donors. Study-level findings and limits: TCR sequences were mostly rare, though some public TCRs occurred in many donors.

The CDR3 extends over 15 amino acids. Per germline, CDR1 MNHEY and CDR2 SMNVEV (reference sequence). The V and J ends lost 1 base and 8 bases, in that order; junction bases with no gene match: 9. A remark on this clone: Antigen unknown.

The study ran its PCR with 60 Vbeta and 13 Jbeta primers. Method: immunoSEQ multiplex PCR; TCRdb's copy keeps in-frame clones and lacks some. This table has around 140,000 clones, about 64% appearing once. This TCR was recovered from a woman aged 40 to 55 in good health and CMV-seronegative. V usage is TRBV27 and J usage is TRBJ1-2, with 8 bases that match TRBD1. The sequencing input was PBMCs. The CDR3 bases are TGTGCCAGCAGTTTATTGGGGCAGGGGGCGACGGGCTACACCTTC. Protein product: CASSLLGQGATGYTF.